The present T cell receptor (beta chain) was sequenced within a study of blood T cells in healthy people across ages. Through a sample-barcoded 5' primer and a J-beta primer mix, a second PCR was run for about 6 to 11 cycles. In TCRdb, the 5' RACE reads were re-called with MiXCR into one record per CDR3 protein. The top ten hold 18% of the sample, which has about 570,000 distinct CDR3 sequences, roughly 28% seen once. Germline lookup yields CDR1 MNHNS and CDR2 SASEGT. CDR3 length: 12 residues. V shed 6 bases and J shed 7 bases, with 12 bases lying between them. The sample taken for sequencing was blood. The rearrangement uses TRBV6-1 and TRBJ1-1, with a tentative D call TRBD1 (5 bases). The origin of this receptor is a woman aged 70-85 years in good health. This chain's CDR3 is CASRPNRYEAFF. In nucleotides, the CDR3 is TGTGCCAGCAGGCCGAACAGGTATGAAGCTTTCTTT.